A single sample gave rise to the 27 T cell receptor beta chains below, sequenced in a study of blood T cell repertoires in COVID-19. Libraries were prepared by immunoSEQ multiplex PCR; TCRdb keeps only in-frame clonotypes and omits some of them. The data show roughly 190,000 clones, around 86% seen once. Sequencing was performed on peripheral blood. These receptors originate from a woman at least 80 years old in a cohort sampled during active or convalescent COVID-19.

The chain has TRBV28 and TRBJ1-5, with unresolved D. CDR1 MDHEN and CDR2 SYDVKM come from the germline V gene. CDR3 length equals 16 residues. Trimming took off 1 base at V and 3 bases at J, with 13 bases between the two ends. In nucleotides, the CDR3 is TGTGCCAGCAGTTTATACGAACAGACTACCAATCAGCCCCAGCATTTT. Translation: CASSLYEQTTNQPQHF.

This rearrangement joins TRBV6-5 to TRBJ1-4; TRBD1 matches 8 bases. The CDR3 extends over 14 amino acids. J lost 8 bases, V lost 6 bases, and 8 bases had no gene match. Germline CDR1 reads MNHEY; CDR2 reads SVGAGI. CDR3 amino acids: CASRLPGGDEKLFF. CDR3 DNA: TGTGCCAGCAGACTTCCAGGGGGCGACGAAAAACTGTTTTTT.

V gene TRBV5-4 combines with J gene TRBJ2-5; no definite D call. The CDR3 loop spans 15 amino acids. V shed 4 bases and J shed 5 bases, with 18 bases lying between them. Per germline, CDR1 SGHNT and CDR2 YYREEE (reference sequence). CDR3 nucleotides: TGTGCCAGCAGCCCCGAAAAGCTGAGAGCGGAGACCCAGTACTTC. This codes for CASSPEKLRAETQYF.

The CDR3 sequence: CASSFGQGAVGYTF. DNA of the CDR3: TGTGCCAGCAGCTTCGGACAGGGGGCAGTTGGCTACACCTTC. J is TRBJ1-2 and V is TRBV5-4; 11 bases line up with TRBD1. V shed 2 bases and J 7 bases; nucleotides not matched to a gene: 4. Looked up from germline, CDR1 is SGHNT and CDR2 is YYREEE (reference sequence). The CDR3 is 14 amino acids. Supplemented by reference TRBV5-4 and TRBJ1-2, the full variable domain reads ETGVTQSPTHLIKTRGQQVTLRCSSQSGHNTVSWYQQALGQGPQFIFQYYREEENGRGNFPPRFSGLQFPNYSSELNVNALELDDSALYLCASSFGQGAVGYTFGSGTRLTVV.

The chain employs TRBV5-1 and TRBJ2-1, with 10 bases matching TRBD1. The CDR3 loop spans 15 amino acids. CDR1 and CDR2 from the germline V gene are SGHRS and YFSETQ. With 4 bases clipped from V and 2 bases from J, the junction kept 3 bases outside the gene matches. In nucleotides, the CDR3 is TGCGCCAGCAGCACGGGACAGGGGACCTACAATGAGCAGTTCTTC. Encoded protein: CASSTGQGTYNEQFF. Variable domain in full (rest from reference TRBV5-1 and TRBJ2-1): KAGVTQTPRYLIKTRGQQVTLSCSPISGHRSVSWYQQTPGQGLQFLFEYFSETQRNKGNFPGRFSGRQFSNSRSEMNVSTLELGDSALYLCASSTGQGTYNEQFFGPGTRLTVL.

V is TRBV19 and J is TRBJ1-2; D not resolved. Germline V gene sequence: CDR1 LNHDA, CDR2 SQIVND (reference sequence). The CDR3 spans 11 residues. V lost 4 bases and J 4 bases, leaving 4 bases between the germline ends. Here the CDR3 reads CASSKRYGYTF. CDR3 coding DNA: TGTGCCAGTAGTAAGCGCTATGGCTACACCTTC.

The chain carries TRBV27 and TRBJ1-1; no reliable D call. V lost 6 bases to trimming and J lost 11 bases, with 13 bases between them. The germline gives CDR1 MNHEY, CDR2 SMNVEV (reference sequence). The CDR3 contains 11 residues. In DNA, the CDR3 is TGTGCCAGCAGCCTCGGAGAGAAGGCTTTCTTT. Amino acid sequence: CASSLGEKAFF.

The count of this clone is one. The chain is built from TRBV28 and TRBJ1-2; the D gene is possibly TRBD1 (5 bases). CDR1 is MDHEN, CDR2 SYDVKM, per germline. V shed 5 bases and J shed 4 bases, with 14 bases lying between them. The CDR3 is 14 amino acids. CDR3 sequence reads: CASSLRQRAYGYTF. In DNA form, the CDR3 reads TGTGCCAGCAGTCTACGACAGAGAGCCTATGGCTACACCTTC.

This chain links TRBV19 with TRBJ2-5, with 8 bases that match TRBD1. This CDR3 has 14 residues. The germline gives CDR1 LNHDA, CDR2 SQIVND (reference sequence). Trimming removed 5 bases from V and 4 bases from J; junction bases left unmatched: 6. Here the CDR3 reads CASSSADRVETQYF. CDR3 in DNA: TGTGCCAGTAGTTCTGCGGACAGGGTAGAGACCCAGTACTTC.

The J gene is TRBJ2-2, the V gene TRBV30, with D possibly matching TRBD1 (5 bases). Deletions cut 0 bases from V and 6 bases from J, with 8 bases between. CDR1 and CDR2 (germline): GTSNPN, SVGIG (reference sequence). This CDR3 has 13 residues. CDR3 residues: CAWSVLGPGELFF. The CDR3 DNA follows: TGTGCCTGGAGTGTTTTGGGGCCCGGGGAGCTGTTTTTT. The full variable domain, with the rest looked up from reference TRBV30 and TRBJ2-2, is SQTIHQWPATLVQPVGSPLSLECTVEGTSNPNLYWYRQAAGRGLQLLFYSVGIGQISSEVPQNLSASRPQDRQFILSSKKLLLSDSGFYLCAWSVLGPGELFFGEGSRLTVL.

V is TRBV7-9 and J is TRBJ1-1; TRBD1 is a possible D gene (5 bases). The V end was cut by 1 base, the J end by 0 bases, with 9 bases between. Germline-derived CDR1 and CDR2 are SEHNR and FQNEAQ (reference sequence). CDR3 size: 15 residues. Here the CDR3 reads CASSLGQRMNTEAFF. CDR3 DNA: TGTGCCAGCAGCTTAGGACAGAGAATGAACACTGAAGCTTTCTTT.

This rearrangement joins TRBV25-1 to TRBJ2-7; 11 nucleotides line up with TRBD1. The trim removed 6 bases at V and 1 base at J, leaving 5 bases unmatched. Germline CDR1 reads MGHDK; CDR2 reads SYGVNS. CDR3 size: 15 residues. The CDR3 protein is CASRSGTGGSYEQYF. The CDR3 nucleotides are TGTGCCAGCAGATCCGGGACAGGGGGGTCCTACGAGCAGTACTTC.

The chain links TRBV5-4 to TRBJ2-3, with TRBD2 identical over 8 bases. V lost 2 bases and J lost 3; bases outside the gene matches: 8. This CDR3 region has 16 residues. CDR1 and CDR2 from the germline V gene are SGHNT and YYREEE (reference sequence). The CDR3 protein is CASSLGSGVSTDTQYF. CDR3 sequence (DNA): TGTGCCAGCAGCTTAGGTAGCGGGGTTAGTACAGATACGCAGTATTTT.

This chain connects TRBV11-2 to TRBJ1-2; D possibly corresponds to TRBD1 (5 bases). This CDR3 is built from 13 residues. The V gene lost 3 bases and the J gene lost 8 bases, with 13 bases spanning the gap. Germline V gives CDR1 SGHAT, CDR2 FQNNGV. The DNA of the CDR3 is TGTGCCAGCAGCTTGTTCAGGGAGGGCGGCTACACCTTC. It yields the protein CASSLFREGGYTF. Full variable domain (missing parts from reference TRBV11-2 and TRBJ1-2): EAGVAQSPRYKIIEKRQSVAFWCNPISGHATLYWYQQILGQGPKLLIQFQNNGVVDDSQLPKDRFSAERLKGVDSTLKIQPAKLEDSAVYLCASSLFREGGYTFGSGTRLTVV.

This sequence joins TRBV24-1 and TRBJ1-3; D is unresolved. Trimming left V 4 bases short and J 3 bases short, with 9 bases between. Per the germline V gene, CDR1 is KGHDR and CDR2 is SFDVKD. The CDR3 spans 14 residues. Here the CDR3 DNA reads TGTGCCACCAGTGACGGGATGTTTGGAAACACCATATATTTT. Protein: CATSDGMFGNTIYF.

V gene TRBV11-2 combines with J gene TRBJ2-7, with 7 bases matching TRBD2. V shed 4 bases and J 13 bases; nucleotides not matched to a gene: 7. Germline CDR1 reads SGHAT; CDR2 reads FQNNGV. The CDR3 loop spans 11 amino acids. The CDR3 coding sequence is TGTGCCAGCAGCTCCGGGGGGTTGATCTACTTC. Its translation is CASSSGGLIYF.

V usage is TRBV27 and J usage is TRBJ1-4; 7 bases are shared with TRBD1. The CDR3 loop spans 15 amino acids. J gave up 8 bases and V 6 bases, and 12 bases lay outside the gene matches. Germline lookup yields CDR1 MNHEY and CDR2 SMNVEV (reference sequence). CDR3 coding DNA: TGTGCCAGCAGCCCTGGGACAGAAAAGCGGGAAAAACTGTTTTTT. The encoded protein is CASSPGTEKREKLFF. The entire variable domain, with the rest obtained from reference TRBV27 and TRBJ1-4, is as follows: EAQVTQNPRYLITVTGKKLTVTCSQNMNHEYMSWYRQDPGLGLRQIYYSMNVEVTDKGDVPEGYKVSRKEKRNFPLILESPSPNQTSLYFCASSPGTEKREKLFFGSGTQLSVL.

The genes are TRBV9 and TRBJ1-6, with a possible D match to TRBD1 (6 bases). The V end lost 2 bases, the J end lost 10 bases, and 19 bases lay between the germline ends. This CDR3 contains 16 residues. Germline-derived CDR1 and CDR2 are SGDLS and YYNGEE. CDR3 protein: CASSVTGQRNISPLHF. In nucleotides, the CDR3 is TGTGCCAGCAGCGTTACCGGACAGCGGAATATCTCACCCCTCCACTTT.

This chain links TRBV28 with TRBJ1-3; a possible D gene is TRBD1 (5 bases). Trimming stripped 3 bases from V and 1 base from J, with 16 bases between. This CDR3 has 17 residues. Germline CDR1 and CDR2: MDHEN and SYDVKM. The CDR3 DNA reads TGTGCCAGCAGTTTGCTCGGACGGGGGGAGTCTGGAAACACCATATATTTT. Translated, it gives CASSLLGRGESGNTIYF.

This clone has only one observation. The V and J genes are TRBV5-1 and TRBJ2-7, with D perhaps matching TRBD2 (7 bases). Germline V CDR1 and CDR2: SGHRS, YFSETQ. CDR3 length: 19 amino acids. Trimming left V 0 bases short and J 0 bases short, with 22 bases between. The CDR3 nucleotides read TGCGCCAGCAGCTTGGAATGGTCGAGGGGGGGAAGTAGCTCCTACGAGCAGTACTTC. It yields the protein CASSLEWSRGGSSSYEQYF.

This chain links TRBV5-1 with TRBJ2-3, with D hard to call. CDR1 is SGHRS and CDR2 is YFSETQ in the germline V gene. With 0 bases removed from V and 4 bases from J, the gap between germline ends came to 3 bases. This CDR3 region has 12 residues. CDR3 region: CASSLEPDTQYF. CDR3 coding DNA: TGCGCCAGCAGCTTGGAGCCAGATACGCAGTATTTT. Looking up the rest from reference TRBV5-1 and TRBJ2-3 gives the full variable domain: KAGVTQTPRYLIKTRGQQVTLSCSPISGHRSVSWYQQTPGQGLQFLFEYFSETQRNKGNFPGRFSGRQFSNSRSEMNVSTLELGDSALYLCASSLEPDTQYFGPGTRLTVL.

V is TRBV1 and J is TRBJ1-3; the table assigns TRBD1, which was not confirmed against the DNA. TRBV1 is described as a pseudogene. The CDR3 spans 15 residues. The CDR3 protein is CTSSDRGKWGNTIYF. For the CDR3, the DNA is TGCACCAGCAGCGACAGGGGGAAATGGGGAAACACCATATATTTT.

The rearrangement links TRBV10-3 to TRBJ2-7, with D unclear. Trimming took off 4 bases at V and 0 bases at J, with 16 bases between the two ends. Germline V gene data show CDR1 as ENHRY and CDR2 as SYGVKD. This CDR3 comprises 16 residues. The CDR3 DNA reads TGTGCCATCAGTGGAGTGAAGGCGTCGGGCTCCTACGAGCAGTACTTC. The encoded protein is CAISGVKASGSYEQYF.

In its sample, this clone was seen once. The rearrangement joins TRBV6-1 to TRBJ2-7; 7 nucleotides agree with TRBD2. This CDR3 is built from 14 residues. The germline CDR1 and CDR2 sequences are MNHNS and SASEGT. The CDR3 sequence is CASSEGLVGARQYV. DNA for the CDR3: TGTGCCAGCAGCGAAGGACTAGTCGGGGCGAGGCAGTACGTC.

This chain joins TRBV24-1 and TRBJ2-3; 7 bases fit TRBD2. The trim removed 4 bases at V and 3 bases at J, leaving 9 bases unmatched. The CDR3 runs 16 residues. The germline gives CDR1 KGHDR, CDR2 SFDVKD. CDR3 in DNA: TGTGCCACCAGTGACCAGGGACTACCGGGAACAGATACGCAGTATTTT. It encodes CATSDQGLPGTDTQYF.

The CDR3 nucleotides read TGTGCTAGTGGCCCCGGACAGGTCCAAGAGACCCAGTACTTC. Its protein product is CASGPGQVQETQYF. This sequence joins TRBV12-5 and TRBJ2-5; 7 bases line up with TRBD1. CDR1 is LGHNT and CDR2 is FRNRAP in the germline V gene. CDR3 size: 14 residues. After removal of 6 bases from V and 1 base from J, the junction contained 5 bases not matched to a gene.

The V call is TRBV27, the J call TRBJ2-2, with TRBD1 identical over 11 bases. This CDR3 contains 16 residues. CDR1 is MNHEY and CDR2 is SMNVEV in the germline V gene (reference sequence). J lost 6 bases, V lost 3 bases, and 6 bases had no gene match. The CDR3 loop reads CASSLGQGVVAGELFF. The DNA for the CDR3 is TGTGCCAGCAGTTTGGGACAGGGGGTAGTCGCCGGGGAGCTGTTTTTT.